The clone carrying this TCR beta chain has only a few counts. The sample comes from a study of blood T cell repertoires in COVID-19. The table came from immunoSEQ multiplex PCR; TCRdb's copy has only in-frame clones and leaves some out. This sample has some 200,000 clones, with more than 80% found just once. The CDR3 runs to 16 residues. Germline V gene sequence: CDR1 SEHNR, CDR2 FQNEAQ (reference sequence). Trimming removed 5 bases from V and 5 bases from J; junction bases left unmatched: 5. The chain uses TRBV7-9 and TRBJ2-1; TRBD2 agrees at 14 bases. The material sequenced was PBMCs or T cells enriched from blood (not recorded which). This clonotype was sampled from a woman aged 18-29 years who had recovered from COVID-19. As DNA, the CDR3 is TGTGCCAGCAGCCTAGGGACTAGCGGGGGTAACAATGAGCAGTTCTTC. Translation gives CASSLGTSGGNNEQFF.